Shown below are 25 T cell receptor beta chains from a single sample sequenced in a study of Graves' ophthalmopathy and Graves' hyperthyroidism. RNA transcripts provided the template for amplifying TCR beta CDR3 regions. The first round was an RT-PCR with HTBI primers, and the second round was a multiplex PCR. Each CDR3 protein is one row after TCRdb ran MiXCR on the multiplex PCR reads. The sample shows 300,000 to 450,000 distinct CDR3 sequences, approximately 18% of them seen only once. The sequenced material came from peripheral blood. Every receptor here comes from an adult woman with stable Graves' hyperthyroidism.

This clonotype came up many times. The chain couples TRBV10-3 to TRBJ2-5, with 9 bases matching TRBD1. This CDR3 comprises 16 residues. Germline values: CDR1 ENHRY, CDR2 SYGVKD. Losses at the gene ends were 7 bases for V and 1 base for J; bases not matched to a gene: 10. CDR3 amino acids: CAIKGGQGQGQETQYF. DNA for the CDR3: TGTGCCATCAAGGGAGGGCAGGGACAGGGCCAAGAGACCCAGTACTTC.

This clonotype showed up many times. The chain has TRBV6-4 and TRBJ2-5; TRBD2 aligns across 7 bases. The CDR3 consists of 15 residues. With V trimmed by 3 bases and J by 4 bases, 8 bases remained unmatched. The germline gives CDR1 MRHNA, CDR2 SNTAGT. CDR3 residues: CASSESAGSRETQYF. The CDR3 nucleotides read TGTGCCAGCAGTGAGTCAGCGGGATCTCGAGAGACCCAGTACTTC.

This clonotype was picked up many times. V gene TRBV30 combines with J gene TRBJ2-7; possibly TRBD2 for D (6 bases). The CDR3 is made up of 13 amino acids. V was cut by 4 bases and J by 4 bases, with 14 bases left in between. Germline CDR1 GTSNPN, CDR2 SVGIG (reference sequence). For the CDR3, the DNA is TGTGCCTGGACCGACGGAGGGTCGTACGAGCAGTACTTC. The encoded protein is CAWTDGGSYEQYF.

Worth noting for this clonotype: A much larger clone lies one base from this, so it may be a read error. This chain connects TRBV12-5 to TRBJ2-2; no definite D call. CDR3 length: 12 amino acids. Germline V gives CDR1 LGHNT, CDR2 FRNRAP. The CDR3 loop reads CASVLGTGELFF. CDR3 DNA: TGTGCTAGTGTTTTGGGAACCGGGGAGCTGTTTTTT.

This CDR3 reads CASSFLAAPSSYEQYF. In DNA, the CDR3 is TGTGCCAGCAGTTTCTTAGCGGCCCCCAGCTCCTACGAGCAGTACTTC. The chain links TRBV6-5 to TRBJ2-7; possible D gene TRBD2, 6 bases. With 4 bases removed from V and 0 bases from J, the gap between germline ends came to 16 bases. The germline CDR1 and CDR2 sequences are MNHEY and SVGAGI. This CDR3 is built from 16 residues.

The sample holds many counts of this clonotype. The J gene is TRBJ2-7, the V gene TRBV28; 7 bases are shared with TRBD2. The CDR3 runs to 16 residues. Germline V gene lookup returns CDR1 MDHEN and CDR2 SYDVKM. Trimming at V came to 5 bases and at J to 0 bases, leaving 10 bases not matched to a gene. In DNA, the CDR3 is TGTGCCAGCAGTCCACAACTAGCGAGGAGCTCCTACGAGCAGTACTTC. Translated, it gives CASSPQLARSSYEQYF.

This clonotype was seen only a few times. In DNA form, the CDR3 reads TGTGCCAGCAGCCTAATGGGGAACTATGGCTACACCTTC. Its protein product is CASSLMGNYGYTF. The chain carries TRBV7-2 and TRBJ1-2; no definite D call. Trimming removed 5 bases from V and 2 bases from J, with 9 bases in between. This CDR3 is built from 13 residues. The germline gives CDR1 SGHTA, CDR2 FQGNSA. Full variable domain (missing parts from reference TRBV7-2 and TRBJ1-2): GAGVSQSPSNKVTEKGKDVELRCDPISGHTALYWYRQSLGQGLEFLIYFQGNSAPDKSGLPSDRFSAERTGGSVSTLTIQRTQQEDSAVYLCASSLMGNYGYTFGSGTRLTVV.

This clonotype was observed many times. CDR3 loop: CASSLDGSLAYEQYF. The DNA for the CDR3 is TGTGCCAGCAGTTTAGACGGGAGTCTAGCCTACGAGCAGTACTTC. The rearrangement links TRBV27 to TRBJ2-7; perhaps TRBD2 as D (6 bases). V gave up 2 bases and J gave up 2 bases, with 13 bases separating them. CDR1 and CDR2 from the germline V gene are MNHEY and SMNVEV (reference sequence). The CDR3 has 15 amino acids.

This clonotype was found a few times. The chain recombines TRBV15 with TRBJ2-5, with unresolved D. The CDR3 contains 15 residues. Trimming stripped 4 bases from V and 5 bases from J, with 17 bases between. Germline V gene sequence: CDR1 LNHNV, CDR2 YYDKDF (reference sequence). The CDR3, as DNA: TGTGCCACCAGCAATGCTTATGTAGGGCCGGAGACCCAGTACTTC. It encodes CATSNAYVGPETQYF.

J is TRBJ2-5 and V is TRBV11-2; D unresolved. Germline CDR1 reads SGHAT; CDR2 reads FQNNGV. With 6 bases removed from V and 8 bases from J, the gap between germline ends came to 13 bases. This CDR3 region has 12 residues. DNA of the CDR3: TGTGCCAGCAGGAAAGAGGAAGGTACCCAGTACTTC. It translates to CASRKEEGTQYF. The full variable domain, with the rest looked up from reference TRBV11-2 and TRBJ2-5, is EAGVAQSPRYKIIEKRQSVAFWCNPISGHATLYWYQQILGQGPKLLIQFQNNGVVDDSQLPKDRFSAERLKGVDSTLKIQPAKLEDSAVYLCASRKEEGTQYFGPGTRLLVL.

This clonotype appeared many times. This chain links TRBV19 with TRBJ2-2, with 11 bases identical to TRBD1. V shed 7 bases, J shed 2 bases, and the junction held 3 bases outside the gene matches. CDR1 LNHDA and CDR2 SQIVND come from the germline V gene (reference sequence). The CDR3 sequence is 15 residues long. The CDR3 DNA sequence: TGTGCCAGTACTGGGACAGGGGGAAACACCGGGGAGCTGTTTTTT. It yields the protein CASTGTGGNTGELFF.

The sample holds many counts of this clonotype. The chain is built from TRBV9 and TRBJ2-7, with D possibly TRBD2 on 7 matching bases. V was shortened by 6 bases and J by 0 bases, with 13 bases between the two germline ends. There are 14 residues in the CDR3. The germline gives CDR1 SGDLS, CDR2 YYNGEE. CDR3 DNA sequence: TGTGCCAGCAACCCGGGGGGCGCCTCCTACGAGCAGTACTTC. Amino acids: CASNPGGASYEQYF.

As DNA, the CDR3 is TGTGCCAGCACCCTCGGGGGAAGTCAGCCCCAGCATTTT. Protein sequence: CASTLGGSQPQHF. The genes are TRBV12-3 or TRBV12-4 and TRBJ1-5; a weak D match, TRBD1 (5 bases). The CDR3 extends over 13 amino acids. V was pared by 7 bases and J by 6 bases, with 13 bases between.

This clonotype was seen repeatedly, ten times or more. The chain employs TRBV15 and TRBJ2-5; D gene ambiguous. Germline CDR1 and CDR2: LNHNV and YYDKDF (reference sequence). This CDR3 has 12 residues. V lost 0 bases to trimming and J lost 5 bases, with 4 bases between them. In DNA form, the CDR3 reads TGTGCCACCAGCAGAGATGGGGAGACCCAGTACTTC. Amino acid sequence: CATSRDGETQYF. Looking up the rest from reference TRBV15 and TRBJ2-5 gives the full variable domain: DAMVIQNPRYQVTQFGKPVTLSCSQTLNHNVMYWYQQKSSQAPKLLFHYYDKDFNNEADTPDNFQSRRPNTSFCFLDIRSPGLGDTAMYLCATSRDGETQYFGPGTRLLVL.

At least ten counts were recorded for this clonotype. This chain joins TRBV6-2 or TRBV6-3 and TRBJ2-7; D is unclear. Deletions cut 2 bases from V and 0 bases from J, with 14 bases between. The germline gives CDR1 MNHEY, CDR2 SVGEGT. The CDR3 is 16 residues long. This CDR3 reads CASSYNLRQDSYEQYF. CDR3 nucleotide sequence: TGTGCCAGCAGTTACAACTTGCGTCAGGACTCCTACGAGCAGTACTTC.

The sample holds many counts of this clonotype. The rearrangement links TRBV12-3 or TRBV12-4 to TRBJ1-5, with 7 bases aligning to TRBD1. With 1 base clipped from V and 1 base from J, the junction kept 13 bases outside the gene matches. The CDR3 sequence is 19 residues long. This CDR3 reads CASSLDRGSITGSNQPQHF. CDR3 coding DNA: TGTGCCAGCAGTTTAGACAGGGGATCAATAACTGGGAGCAATCAGCCCCAGCATTTT.

This clonotype was detected many times. The rearrangement links TRBV29-1 to TRBJ1-2, with D possibly TRBD1 on 6 matching bases. The CDR3 contains 10 residues. Trimming cost V 4 bases and J 8 bases, with 8 bases left between them. Per the germline V gene, CDR1 is SQVTM and CDR2 is ANQGSEA. The CDR3 sequence: CSVGQGGYTF. DNA for the CDR3: TGCAGCGTTGGTCAGGGGGGCTACACCTTC.

This sequence joins TRBV10-3 and TRBJ1-6, with D possibly matching TRBD1 (6 bases). This CDR3 is 14 amino acids long. Trimming took 3 bases from V and 9 from J, leaving 12 bases between them. Germline-derived CDR1 and CDR2 are ENHRY and SYGVKD. CDR3 DNA: TGTGCCATCAGTGACGGGGGGGCTGGTTCACCCCTCCACTTT. Translating gives CAISDGGAGSPLHF.

The chain links TRBV15 to TRBJ2-7, with D perhaps being TRBD1 or TRBD2 (5 bases each). This CDR3 has 15 residues. Germline assignment: CDR1 LNHNV and CDR2 YYDKDF (reference sequence). V dropped 5 bases and J dropped 3 bases, with 17 bases sitting between them. CDR3 bases: TGTGCCACCAGCGCCCAGGGACCACCCCGCTACGAGCAGTACTTC. As protein: CATSAQGPPRYEQYF.

V gene TRBV6-2 or TRBV6-3 combines with J gene TRBJ1-1; 7 nucleotides line up with TRBD1. This CDR3 spans 17 amino acids. The ends lost 7 bases at V and 5 bases at J; junction bases unmatched: 19. From germline, CDR1 is MNHEY and CDR2 SVGEGT. DNA of the CDR3: TGTGCCAGCACTTCAGGTTACGGGACAGCGAAGGGGACTGAAGCTTTCTTT. Translated: CASTSGYGTAKGTEAFF.

Ten or more counts support this clonotype. The chain links TRBV28 to TRBJ2-4; no clear D gene. V shed 5 bases and J shed 3 bases, with 14 bases lying between them. The CDR3 length is 15 residues. Germline V lookup: CDR1 MDHEN, CDR2 SYDVKM. CDR3 sequence reads: CASSPPYHHKNIQYF. The CDR3 DNA reads TGTGCCAGCAGTCCCCCGTACCATCACAAAAACATTCAGTACTTC.

There are many counts of this clonotype. The genes are TRBV27 and TRBJ1-2; tentatively, D is TRBD1 (5 bases). V dropped 8 bases and J dropped 0 bases, with 16 bases sitting between them. The CDR3 totals 15 residues. Germline V lookup: CDR1 MNHEY, CDR2 SMNVEV (reference sequence). CDR3 loop: CASRGPITANYGYTF. The DNA of the CDR3 is TGTGCCAGCCGGGGACCAATCACAGCTAACTATGGCTACACCTTC.

This clonotype was observed a handful of times. An end of the junction differs from the germline gene, which may be a read error. The V gene is TRBV2, the J gene TRBJ2-3, with 13 bases fitting TRBD2. Germline V CDR1 and CDR2: SNHLY, FYNNEI. The CDR3 sequence is 16 residues long. DNA for the CDR3: TGTGCCAGCAGCGAAGGACTAGCGGGAGGCACAGATACGCAGTATTTT. Its protein is CASSEGLAGGTDTQYF.

This clonotype came up once. It may be a read error: a sequence one base away is much more abundant. The V and J genes are TRBV3-1 and TRBJ2-5; D gene uncertain. This CDR3 has 14 amino acids. Germline CDR1 LGHDT, CDR2 YNNKEL (reference sequence). The CDR3 region has the DNA TGTGCCAGCAGCCAAGCGGCTAGTCTCGAGACCGAGTACTTC. Residues: CASSQAASLETEYF.

This clonotype was picked up many times. A read error may produce the germline difference seen at one junction end. The rearrangement uses TRBV5-1 and TRBJ1-2, with 7 bases that match TRBD1. Germline CDR1 SGHRS, CDR2 YFSETQ. The CDR3 extends over 13 amino acids. The CDR3 region is CASSLGQTYGYTF. CDR3 bases: TGTGCCAGCAGTTTGGGACAGACCTATGGCTACACCTTC.